These T cell receptor beta chains were read from a single sample in a study of T cells after yellow fever vaccination. TCRdb re-called the 5' RACE reads with MiXCR, one entry per CDR3 protein. Found here are a few hundred thousand distinct CDR3 sequences, approximately 3% of them singletons; the top ten hold 3.2%. Sequenced material: CD4+ T cells sorted from PBMCs, taken 10 days after the yellow fever booster vaccination. Every receptor here comes from a man in his late teens or twenties who received the YFV17D yellow fever vaccine. Both conserved end residues are part of each CDR3. A D gene is named only where the DNA matches it firmly. Clone size is shown for a subset of rows, as once, few, many or a class of expanded clone.

j_call,clone_size,d_call,v_call,cdr3_aa,cdr3_nt
TRBJ1-1,few,NA,TRBV18,CASSPQGSTEAFF,TGTGCCAGCTCACCACAGGGATCCACTGAAGCTTTCTTT
TRBJ2-3,NA,NA,TRBV3-1,CASSPSYGSTDTQYF,TGTGCCAGCAGCCCCTCCTATGGGAGCACAGATACGCAGTATTTT
TRBJ1-5,NA,TRBD1,TRBV7-9,CASTGTGYNQPQHF,TGTGCCAGCACGGGGACAGGGTATAATCAGCCCCAGCATTTT
TRBJ2-6,NA,NA,TRBV15,CATSSPLGANVLTF,TGTGCCACCAGCAGCCCCCTGGGGGCCAACGTCCTGACTTTC
TRBJ1-6,few,NA,TRBV4-2,CASSQVRGGGSSPLHF,TGTGCCAGCAGCCAAGTGCGCGGCGGGGGGAGTTCACCCCTCCACTTT
TRBJ2-1,many,NA,TRBV3-1,CASSPGRVRYEQFF,TGTGCCAGCAGCCCGGGACGGGTAAGGTATGAGCAGTTCTTC
TRBJ2-5,many,NA,TRBV7-8,CASSLEGTETQYF,TGTGCCAGCAGCTTAGAGGGGACGGAGACCCAGTACTTC
TRBJ2-3,few,TRBD2,TRBV4-2,CASSQGLDLDTQYF,TGTGCCAGCAGCCAGGGACTAGACCTAGATACGCAGTATTTT
TRBJ1-2,many,NA,TRBV19,CASSSRAYGYTF,TGTGCCAGTAGTAGTCGTGCCTATGGCTACACCTTC
TRBJ2-3,many,TRBD2,TRBV4-1,CASSQEGLSLGTDTQYF,TGCGCCAGCAGCCAAGAGGGACTAAGCTTGGGCACAGATACGCAGTATTTT
TRBJ1-2,NA,TRBD1,TRBV7-8,CASRSIQGPYGYTF,TGTGCCAGCAGATCCATACAGGGGCCCTATGGCTACACCTTC
TRBJ2-5,many,TRBD2,TRBV20-1,CSARRLAGALNQETQYF,TGCAGTGCTCGCCGACTAGCGGGGGCCTTAAACCAAGAGACCCAGTACTTC
TRBJ1-1,NA,NA,TRBV19,CASRTPVGTEAFF,TGTGCCAGTAGGACCCCAGTCGGCACTGAAGCTTTCTTT
TRBJ1-5,many,NA,TRBV5-5,CASSLGAGSNQPQHF,TGTGCCAGCAGCTTGGGGGCAGGGAGCAATCAGCCCCAGCATTTT
TRBJ2-1,many,TRBD1,TRBV5-1,CASSLQGALDEQFF,TGCGCCAGCAGCTTGCAGGGGGCGCTTGATGAGCAGTTCTTC
TRBJ2-1,many,NA,TRBV5-1,CASSSDLGTPYNEQFF,TGCGCCAGCAGCTCCGACCTGGGGACCCCCTACAATGAGCAGTTCTTC
TRBJ2-2,many,NA,TRBV5-5,CASRSREPALNTGELFF,TGTGCCAGCAGGTCCAGGGAGCCGGCCCTGAACACCGGGGAGCTGTTTTTT
TRBJ1-6,NA,NA,TRBV5-1,CASSFGQRGQGSPLHF,TGCGCCAGCAGCTTTGGTCAGCGGGGGCAAGGTTCACCCCTCCACTTT
TRBJ1-2,NA,NA,TRBV5-4,CASSLDPLLGSTF,TGTGCCAGCAGCTTGGATCCCCTCTTGGGATCCACCTTC
TRBJ1-2,NA,TRBD1,TRBV6-1,CASSEGQLYGYTF,TGTGCCAGCAGTGAGGGACAGCTCTATGGCTACACCTTC
TRBJ2-1,many,TRBD2,TRBV3-1,CASSQDAGGAPEQFF,TGTGCCAGCAGCCAAGATGCCGGGGGGGCCCCCGAGCAGTTCTTC
TRBJ1-1,few,NA,TRBV9,CASSVSPGNTEAFF,TGTGCCAGCAGCGTATCTCCCGGGAACACTGAAGCTTTCTTT
TRBJ2-3,many,TRBD2,TRBV9,CASSVVGLASGTDTQYF,TGTGCCAGCAGCGTAGTGGGACTAGCTAGTGGCACAGATACGCAGTATTTT
TRBJ1-1,few,TRBD1,TRBV5-1,CASSYRQGIQTEAFF,TGCGCCAGCAGTTACCGACAGGGTATTCAAACTGAAGCTTTCTTT
TRBJ2-6,NA,NA,TRBV27,CASSQRHISGANVLTF,TGTGCCAGCAGTCAAAGGCACATCTCTGGGGCCAACGTCCTGACTTTC
TRBJ1-3,few,NA,TRBV20-1,CSAETGGNTIYF,TGCAGTGCTGAGACAGGTGGAAACACCATATATTTT
TRBJ2-3,many,NA,TRBV27,CASSPPGLRDTQYF,TGTGCCAGCAGTCCCCCGGGACTTCGAGATACGCAGTATTTT
TRBJ2-1,NA,NA,TRBV7-9,CASSPRGGGYNEQFF,TGTGCCAGCAGCCCCCGGGGAGGGGGCTACAATGAGCAGTTCTTC
TRBJ2-1,NA,TRBD2,TRBV5-1,CASSSMGLAGPSSYYEQFF,TGCGCCAGCAGCTCCATGGGACTAGCGGGCCCTAGCTCCTACTATGAGCAGTTCTTC
TRBJ1-6,many,TRBD1,TRBV4-3,CASSRTWDRGNSPLHF,TGCGCCAGCAGCCGTACATGGGACAGGGGAAATTCACCCCTCCACTTT
TRBJ1-6,many,NA,TRBV5-1,CASSLDGSPLHF,TGTGCCAGCAGCTTAGACGGATCACCCCTCCACTTT